This TCR beta chain was observed in a study of blood T cell repertoires in COVID-19. Study context: The United States, Italy and Spain supplied acute and convalescent COVID-19 samples. The cDNA or gDNA used as material had been derived from T cells, B-cell-depleted T cells, or PBMCs.

This CDR3 region has 14 residues. Looked up from germline, CDR1 is LNHDA and CDR2 is SQIVND (reference sequence). V shed 7 bases, J shed 2 bases, and the junction held 7 bases outside the gene matches. Authors' data handling: Researchers report that nucleated cell counts were estimated from reference gene primer amplification. Assay used: immunoSEQ multiplex PCR; TCRdb lists only in-frame clones, some missing. The V and J calls and clone size come from that table; D and trimming were worked out from the DNA. The sample holds 200,000 to 250,000 clones, around 84% seen once. This clonotype originated in a woman older than 75 with active or convalescent COVID-19. This chain joins TRBV19 and TRBJ1-1; 7 bases are a match to TRBD1. Sequencing was performed on peripheral blood. CDR3 in DNA: TGTGCCAGTATTCCTAGGGACAGAAACACTGAAGCTTTCTTT. This gives the protein CASIPRDRNTEAFF.